The 30 T cell receptor beta chains in this list originate from one sample, sequenced in a study of identical twins. Each CDR3 protein is one row after TCRdb ran MiXCR on the 5' RACE reads. Of hundreds of thousands of distinct CDR3 sequences listed, roughly a tenth were seen once; the top ten hold 5% to 5.5%. Sequenced material: memory (CD45RO+) T cells sorted from blood. The receptor set was obtained from a woman aged 18 to 35 in good health.

This clonotype was picked up a small number of times. V usage is TRBV3-1 and J usage is TRBJ1-1, with D perhaps TRBD1 (5 bases). Germline V CDR1 and CDR2: LGHDT, YNNKEL (reference sequence). Trimming left V 7 bases short and J 4 bases short, with 13 bases between. This CDR3 has 13 amino acids. The CDR3 loop reads CASNGASGTEAFF. DNA for the CDR3: TGTGCCAGCAATGGGGCTTCGGGCACTGAAGCTTTCTTT.

This rearrangement joins TRBV20-1 to TRBJ1-1; no clear D. Looked up from germline, CDR1 is DFQATT and CDR2 is SNEGSKA (reference sequence). The CDR3 is made up of 12 amino acids. V dropped 3 bases and J dropped 3 bases, with 8 bases sitting between them. The CDR3 region is CSARSWDTEAFF. CDR3 bases: TGCAGTGCTAGGAGCTGGGACACTGAAGCTTTCTTT.

This clonotype has ten or more counts. This chain connects TRBV20-1 to TRBJ2-5; TRBD2 matches at 9 bases. The V segment lost 1 base and the J segment 7 bases; nucleotides outside the gene matches: 13. The CDR3 contains 16 residues. Germline V lookup: CDR1 DFQATT, CDR2 SNEGSKA (reference sequence). CDR3 region: CSARARKAGGSGTQYF. In DNA, the CDR3 is TGCAGTGCTAGAGCTCGGAAGGCGGGGGGGTCCGGGACCCAGTACTTC.

This clonotype was counted at least ten times. This chain's CDR3 is CASSQGFGTEAFF. CDR3 nucleotides: TGTGCCAGCAGTCAGGGGTTTGGGACTGAAGCTTTCTTT. This chain joins TRBV6-5 and TRBJ1-1; TRBD1 is a possible D gene (6 bases). CDR1 is MNHEY and CDR2 is SVGAGI in the germline V gene. Trimming cost V 5 bases and J 5 bases, with 12 bases left between them. The CDR3 spans 13 residues.

This clonotype was observed a few times. The chain employs TRBV5-5 and TRBJ2-1; TRBD2 agrees at 9 bases. V lost 4 bases to trimming and J lost 4 bases; unmatched junction nucleotides: 9. Germline V lookup: CDR1 SGHKS, CDR2 YYEKEE (reference sequence). The CDR3 has 16 residues. The CDR3 region is CASSLRGSGGYNEQFF. The CDR3 DNA reads as TGTGCCAGCAGCCTCCGGGGGAGCGGGGGGTACAATGAGCAGTTCTTC.

This chain uses TRBV20-1 with TRBJ1-2, with a weak D call TRBD1 (5 bases). The ends were cut back, 6 bases at V and 4 bases at J, with 18 bases in the middle. The germline V gene encodes CDR1 DFQATT and CDR2 SNEGSKA (reference sequence). This CDR3 has 14 amino acids. Here the CDR3 DNA reads TGCAGTGCCCTCCACACCGGGACCCTCTATGGCTACACCTTC. Translating it yields CSALHTGTLYGYTF.

This sequence joins TRBV20-1 and TRBJ2-1; 11 bases fit TRBD2. The CDR3 consists of 14 residues. Germline CDR1 reads DFQATT; CDR2 reads SNEGSKA (reference sequence). V shed 2 bases, J shed 9 bases, and the junction held 6 bases outside the gene matches. The DNA of the CDR3 is TGCAGTGCTAGATATAGCGGGGGGGCCGGTGAGCAGTTCTTC. Translation gives CSARYSGGAGEQFF.

The V call is TRBV15, the J call TRBJ2-2, with D possibly matching TRBD2 (8 bases). Germline V gene lookup returns CDR1 LNHNV and CDR2 YYDKDF (reference sequence). V lost 8 bases to trimming and J lost 7 bases, with 23 bases between them. The CDR3 length is 16 residues. The CDR3 region has the DNA TGTGCCACCCAGGGGGTATCGGGAGGGCTGCACGGGGAGCTGTTTTTT. Its protein is CATQGVSGGLHGELFF.

This clonotype was counted a few times. The chain links TRBV6-5 to TRBJ2-7, with 9 bases aligning to TRBD2. V lost 2 bases, J lost 0 bases, and 11 bases stayed unmatched. This CDR3 is built from 18 residues. Per germline, CDR1 MNHEY and CDR2 SVGAGI. The CDR3 sequence is CASSYNPPTSGISYEQYF. The CDR3 DNA sequence: TGTGCCAGCAGTTACAACCCCCCGACTAGCGGAATCTCCTACGAGCAGTACTTC.

The chain uses TRBV5-1 and TRBJ2-7; D ambiguous. Trimming left V 0 bases short and J 2 bases short, with 9 bases between. CDR1 is SGHRS and CDR2 is YFSETQ in the germline V gene. There are 14 residues in the CDR3. The CDR3 here is CASSLVDQTYEQYF. CDR3 DNA sequence: TGCGCCAGCAGCTTGGTGGACCAAACCTACGAGCAGTACTTC.

This clonotype was seen only a few times. The chain combines TRBV20-1 with TRBJ1-2; D unresolved. V shed 4 bases and J shed 6 bases, with 12 bases lying between them. CDR1 is DFQATT and CDR2 is SNEGSKA in the germline V gene (reference sequence). This CDR3 spans 12 amino acids. The CDR3 DNA follows: TGCAGTGCTACGGGTCCCTCGGATGGCTACACCTTC. Residues: CSATGPSDGYTF.

This chain uses TRBV7-9 with TRBJ1-5; D might be TRBD1 (6 bases). Germline V gene sequence: CDR1 SEHNR, CDR2 FQNEAQ (reference sequence). V was clipped by 2 bases and J by 6 bases, with 11 bases between them. The CDR3 covers 14 residues. The CDR3 DNA sequence: TGTGCCAGCAGCTTACAGGGGACCAGTCAGCCCCAGCATTTT. Encoded protein: CASSLQGTSQPQHF.

This clonotype was counted between two and nine times. DNA for the CDR3: TGCGCCAGCAGCTTGGTAGCGGGAGGGCCGTCGAACGGGGAGCTGTTTTTT. The encoded protein is CASSLVAGGPSNGELFF. This chain uses TRBV5-1 with TRBJ2-2, with 11 bases identical to TRBD2. CDR1 and CDR2 from the germline V gene are SGHRS and YFSETQ. Losses at the gene ends were 0 bases for V and 7 bases for J; bases not matched to a gene: 8. The CDR3 extends over 17 amino acids.

Only a few counts were recorded for this clonotype. The rearrangement links TRBV14 to TRBJ2-3, with no clear D. V was clipped by 0 bases and J by 4 bases, with 5 bases between them. Germline V gene lookup returns CDR1 SGHDN and CDR2 FVKESK. The CDR3 covers 13 residues. CDR3 protein: CASSQDNSDTQYF. As DNA, the CDR3 is TGTGCCAGCAGCCAAGACAATTCAGATACGCAGTATTTT.

The J gene is TRBJ2-1, the V gene TRBV12-3 or TRBV12-4, with 13 positions matching TRBD2. The CDR3 has 17 amino acids. V lost 6 bases and J lost 0; bases outside the gene matches: 5. The chain's CDR3 is CASRPLAGGSSYNEQFF. CDR3 sequence (DNA): TGTGCCAGCAGACCACTAGCGGGGGGGAGCTCCTACAATGAGCAGTTCTTC.

The chain couples TRBV5-6 to TRBJ2-5; 9 positions match TRBD2. Germline CDR1 and CDR2: SGHDT and YYEEEE. With 3 bases clipped from V and 4 bases from J, the junction kept 7 bases outside the gene matches. This CDR3 is built from 15 residues. CDR3 in amino acids: CASSSPRGGPETQYF. For the CDR3, the DNA is TGTGCCAGCAGCTCTCCGCGGGGGGGTCCAGAGACCCAGTACTTC.

This clonotype has a handful of counts. This chain uses TRBV3-1 with TRBJ1-1; 10 bases agree with TRBD1. This CDR3 has 14 residues. Per germline, CDR1 LGHDT and CDR2 YNNKEL (reference sequence). V lost 5 bases to trimming and J lost 5 bases; unmatched junction nucleotides: 5. DNA of the CDR3: TGTGCCAGCAGCGGGGGACAGGGGAAGACTGAAGCTTTCTTT. Translated, it gives CASSGGQGKTEAFF.

The V call is TRBV5-1, the J call TRBJ1-1; maybe TRBD1 (6 bases). The CDR3 spans 16 residues. V gave up 4 bases and J gave up 1 base, with 17 bases separating them. Germline V gene lookup returns CDR1 SGHRS and CDR2 YFSETQ. CDR3 sequence: CASSKGTWNQNTEAFF. In DNA form, the CDR3 reads TGCGCCAGCAGCAAAGGGACATGGAACCAGAACACTGAAGCTTTCTTT.

This clonotype appeared a few times. The rearrangement links TRBV7-2 to TRBJ1-1; D perhaps matches TRBD1 (6 bases). Germline V gene lookup returns CDR1 SGHTA and CDR2 FQGNSA. The germline V and J ends were trimmed by 5 bases and 8 bases, with 12 bases remaining between them. There are 12 residues in the CDR3. The chain's CDR3 is CASSPRTDEAFF. The CDR3 DNA follows: TGTGCCAGCAGCCCCCGGACAGACGAAGCTTTCTTT.

This chain links TRBV11-3 with TRBJ2-1; D possibly uses TRBD1 or TRBD2 (5 bases each). Trimming removed 1 base from V and 7 bases from J, with 8 bases in between. The CDR3 covers 13 residues. Germline assignment: CDR1 SGHNT and CDR2 YENEEA. DNA for the CDR3: TGTGCCAGCAGCTTAGGGGGACCGAATGAGCAGTTCTTC. Residues: CASSLGGPNEQFF.

This sequence joins TRBV6-5 and TRBJ2-7, with a possible D match to TRBD1 (5 bases). Per the germline V gene, CDR1 is MNHEY and CDR2 is SVGAGI. The CDR3 totals 11 residues. V shed 4 bases and J shed 5 bases, with 6 bases lying between them. The CDR3 loop reads CASSLGDEQYF. The CDR3 DNA reads TGTGCCAGCAGTTTAGGGGACGAGCAGTACTTC.

This clonotype was seen a few times. The J gene is TRBJ1-1, the V gene TRBV9; D remains unclear. The length of the CDR3 is 14 residues. The V gene lost 0 bases and the J gene lost 1 base, with 7 bases spanning the gap. Per the germline V gene, CDR1 is SGDLS and CDR2 is YYNGEE. CDR3: CASSVESWNTEAFF. The CDR3 DNA is TGTGCCAGCAGCGTAGAGAGCTGGAACACTGAAGCTTTCTTT.

This clonotype was found a few times. The chain links TRBV2 to TRBJ2-7; D is uncertain. Trimming stripped 8 bases from V and 9 bases from J, with 14 bases between. The germline V gene has CDR1 SNHLY and CDR2 FYNNEI. CDR3 length: 11 amino acids. For the CDR3, the DNA is TGTGCCAGCGGTGGACCCTCAGCGCAGTACTTC. Protein product: CASGGPSAQYF.

This clonotype has only a few counts. J is TRBJ2-1 and V is TRBV24-1; 7 bases agree with TRBD2. Germline V gene lookup returns CDR1 KGHDR and CDR2 SFDVKD. The CDR3 loop spans 16 amino acids. The V and J ends lost 2 bases and 4 bases, in that order; junction bases with no gene match: 7. As DNA, the CDR3 is TGTGCCACCAGTGATTCCTCTAGCGGACAATACAATGAGCAGTTCTTC. Amino acid sequence: CATSDSSSGQYNEQFF.

This clonotype came up a few times. The J gene is TRBJ2-5, the V gene TRBV10-3; tentative D call: TRBD1 (5 bases). The CDR3 extends over 13 amino acids. V was trimmed by 4 bases and J by 0 bases, leaving 6 bases between them. Germline V gene data show CDR1 as ENHRY and CDR2 as SYGVKD. In DNA form, the CDR3 reads TGTGCCATCAGTGGGGGCCACCAAGAGACCCAGTACTTC. Its translation: CAISGGHQETQYF.

This chain links TRBV20-1 with TRBJ2-3; 9 nucleotides match TRBD2. The germline CDR1 and CDR2 sequences are DFQATT and SNEGSKA (reference sequence). The CDR3 has 16 residues. J lost 4 bases, V lost 7 bases, and 15 bases had no gene match. The CDR3 region is CSGASYRGRGADTQYF. Here the CDR3 DNA reads TGCAGTGGGGCATCGTATCGCGGGAGGGGGGCAGATACGCAGTATTTT.

The chain links TRBV25-1 to TRBJ1-1; D may be TRBD1 (5 bases). Per the germline V gene, CDR1 is MGHDK and CDR2 is SYGVNS. This CDR3 is 13 amino acids long. Trimming took off 9 bases at V and 4 bases at J, with 15 bases between the two ends. CDR3 DNA: TGTGCCAGTAGAGGGCAGGGTGGCACTGAAGCTTTCTTT. Encoded protein: CASRGQGGTEAFF.

This clonotype was recorded many times. This chain uses TRBV7-9 with TRBJ2-7; TRBD2 agrees at 11 bases. The ends lost 7 bases at V and 2 bases at J; junction bases unmatched: 7. The CDR3 contains 15 residues. Germline CDR1 is SEHNR and CDR2 is FQNEAQ (reference sequence). This CDR3 is CASNPLAGVAYEQYF. In DNA form, the CDR3 reads TGTGCCAGCAACCCACTAGCGGGAGTTGCCTACGAGCAGTACTTC.

This clonotype was seen a handful of times. The chain combines TRBV10-3 with TRBJ1-1; 8 nucleotides match TRBD1. CDR1 is ENHRY, CDR2 SYGVKD, per germline. The CDR3 is made up of 13 amino acids. The V segment lost 6 bases and the J segment 5 bases; nucleotides outside the gene matches: 5. The CDR3 coding sequence is TGTGCCATCAGAGAGACAGGGGCGACTGAAGCTTTCTTT. Protein sequence: CAIRETGATEAFF.

This clonotype was observed many times. The chain links TRBV27 to TRBJ2-1; D is possibly TRBD2 (6 bases). From germline, CDR1 is MNHEY and CDR2 SMNVEV (reference sequence). Trimming cost V 8 bases and J 0 bases, with 8 bases left between them. CDR3 length: 13 amino acids. The CDR3 DNA is TGTGCCAGCCGGGGGAGCTCCTACAATGAGCAGTTCTTC. This codes for CASRGSSYNEQFF.